This passage covers 3 T cell receptor beta chains from one sample sequenced in a study of T cells in Graves' hyperthyroidism and ophthalmopathy. The source material, RNA transcripts, was used to amplify TCR beta CDR3 regions. An initial round of RT-PCR targeting the TCR CDR3 relied on the HTBI primer set. Each CDR3 protein is one row after TCRdb ran MiXCR on the multiplex PCR reads. The sample records around 290,000 distinct CDR3 sequences, 10% to 15% being singletons. The sequenced sample was blood. These receptors were taken from a woman aged 30 to 39 with Graves' hyperthyroidism that later progressed to Graves' ophthalmopathy.

The rearrangement links TRBV5-1 to TRBJ2-7; no reliable D call. The length of the CDR3 is 16 residues. V lost 0 bases and J 3 bases, leaving 16 bases between the germline ends. Looked up from germline, CDR1 is SGHRS and CDR2 is YFSETQ. CDR3 loop: CASSLEVPRAGYEQYF. CDR3 in DNA: TGCGCCAGCAGCTTGGAGGTCCCTCGGGCTGGCTACGAGCAGTACTTC. Full variable domain (remainder filled in from reference TRBV5-1 and TRBJ2-7): KAGVTQTPRYLIKTRGQQVTLSCSPISGHRSVSWYQQTPGQGLQFLFEYFSETQRNKGNFPGRFSGRQFSNSRSEMNVSTLELGDSALYLCASSLEVPRAGYEQYFGPGTRLTVT.

About this clonotype itself: A single base separates this from a much larger clone, so it may be a read error. DNA of the CDR3: TGCGTCAGCATCCCCCCGGAGGCCCTAACAGATACGCAGTATTTT. Amino acids: CVSIPPEALTDTQYF. This chain links TRBV5-1 with TRBJ2-3; tentative D call: TRBD2 (5 bases). CDR3 length: 15 residues. Germline V lookup: CDR1 SGHRS, CDR2 YFSETQ. Variable domain in full (rest from reference TRBV5-1 and TRBJ2-3): KAGVTQTPRYLIKTRGQQVTLSCSPISGHRSVSWYQQTPGQGLQFLFEYFSETQRNKGNFPGRFSGRQFSNSRSEMNVSTLELGDSALYLCVSIPPEALTDTQYFGPGTRLTVL.

This clonotype was recorded a few times. The chain links TRBV29-1 to TRBJ2-7; weak D call: TRBD2 (5 bases). The CDR3 is made up of 12 amino acids. Germline assignment: CDR1 SQVTM and CDR2 ANQGSEA. Between the trimmed V and J ends, which lost 3 bases and 2 bases, there was a span of 8 bases. This chain's CDR3 is CSVEEATYEQYF. The CDR3 nucleotides read TGCAGCGTTGAGGAGGCTACCTACGAGCAGTACTTC.